This paragraph covers one TCR beta chain sequence. The specificity of this receptor is unknown. No quality values exist for individual bases; no much larger clone is one base distant. These data come from a study of blood T cell repertoires in COVID-19 (dated by TCRdb to about 2020). Looking at the study overall: Samples from collaborators originated in the United States, Italy and Spain and spanned both the acute and convalescent phases of COVID-19. The prospective study material was composed of cDNA or gDNA derived from T cells, B-cell-depleted T cells, or PBMCs. The dataset comprised deeply sampled blood TCRbeta repertoires from subjects exposed to, actively infected with, or recovered from COVID-19. A freely available public database, intended as a resource for researchers studying the immune response to SARS-CoV-2, is where the repertoires were released. Samples came from the ongoing ImmuneRACE study (first 160 participants) plus 1,254 subjects from 6 global collaborators. A de-identified subject ID, COVID-19 status, age in years and sex were almost always included in the sample metadata. Where HLA class I and class II types were available, the types were taken from metadata supplied by the sample provider, not from assay-based typing. Broader findings and caveats from the paper: Clinical and demographic metadata were provided uncurated, with the amount varying by source and participant.

TCRbeta CDR3 regions were amplified from genomic DNA using the immunoSEQ Assay, a bias-controlled multiplex PCR. Per the original workflow: The number of nucleated cells in each sample was estimated from the amplification of reference gene primers within the assay. Sequence reads were collapsed and filtered to measure the absolute abundance of every unique TCRbeta CDR3 rearrangement. For each sample, productive Simpson clonality was calculated as the square root of Simpson's diversity index over productive rearrangements. TCRdb obtained this table from immuneACCESS and retained in-frame rearrangements with V and J assigned. These tables miss some clones; where compared with another copy, unresolved V genes account for less than half of the shortfall, and the remainder is unexplained. The V and J calls and clone size were taken over from that table, and D and trimming were inferred from the DNA. The table for this sample lists about 120,000 clones; about 88% of them were counted only once. The top ten hold 8% to 9.5% of the sample.

V is pruned by 5 bases and J by 4 bases, leaving 4 bases of the junction without a gene match. The CDR3 numbers 14 residues from cysteine through phenylalanine. The sequence is cut down to CDR3 DNA, 42 bases in frame from base 1. In the germline V gene (reference sequence), CDR1 corresponds to SEHNR and CDR2 to FQNEAQ. Samples from volunteer blood donors who had recovered from COVID-19 were contributed by a second Seattle source. Collaborating institutions collected whole blood in K2EDTA tubes following their own protocols. For TCRbeta analysis, collaborator samples were shipped as frozen whole blood, as isolated PBMCs, or as DNA extracted from either sample type.

The sequenced sample was peripheral blood. The rearrangement joined TRBV7-9 to TRBJ2-3; TRBD2 agrees with 9 junctional bases. This TCR was sampled from a woman in her 70s who had recovered from COVID-19. The bases are TGTGCCAGCAGCCCCCGGACTAGCGCAGATACGCAGTATTTT. It specifies CASSPRTSADTQYF.